This is a list of T cell receptor beta chains from one sample in a study of relationships among human T cell subsets. TCRdb redid the calling of the multiplex PCR reads with MiXCR, one entry per CDR3 protein. The sample consists of about 13,000 distinct CDR3 sequences, roughly 62% of them appearing once. Sequenced input: CD4+ Th1 cells sorted from blood. The source of these receptors is a man aged 35 to 55 in good health. The conserved cysteine and the conserved F or W are not part of the CDR3 here. The size entry is marked missing in some rows and otherwise reads once, few, many or a size class.

>TRBJ1-1|TRBV12-3/TRBV12-4|-
ASSPRRRSEAF
>TRBJ1-1|TRBV7-9|-
ASSQLDRMNTEAF
>TRBJ2-5|TRBV11-2|few
ASSLEPGIGTQY
>TRBJ1-2|TRBV28|-
ASSFYQDYGYT
>TRBJ2-7|TRBV11-2|few
ASSPIRGRREQY
>TRBJ2-1|TRBV11-2|-
ASSASLLTGVSYNEQF
>TRBJ2-7|TRBV29-1|few
SGTGPGRHEQY
>TRBJ2-5|TRBV19|once
ASSVGTEETQY
>TRBJ2-5|TRBV11-2|once
ASSLGGRQTQY
>TRBJ1-5|TRBV11-2|-
ASSGQPGQPQH
>TRBJ2-7|TRBV20-1|-
SARGAAGEQY
>TRBJ2-3|TRBV18|-
ATAPGASTDTQY
>TRBJ2-2|TRBV19|-
ASKPSGQNTGELF
>TRBJ2-1|TRBV20-1|-
SARDPTGAYNEQF
>TRBJ2-1|TRBV28|-
ASNLAGGEIYNEQF
>TRBJ1-5|TRBV28|-
ASRRYSSNQPQH
>TRBJ1-2|TRBV24-1|-
ATSDSMGGYT
>TRBJ2-2|TRBV12-3/TRBV12-4|once
ASSFKLGSAGELF
>TRBJ1-6|TRBV19|once
ATQDSLNSPLH
>TRBJ2-7|TRBV11-1|-
ASSARTSGTSYEQY
>TRBJ2-1|TRBV11-2|-
ASGLGVNEQF
>TRBJ1-5|TRBV12-3/TRBV12-4|-
ASSSTGRGFDQPQH
>TRBJ1-2|TRBV19|-
ASQTHTLGQGGYT
>TRBJ2-3|TRBV11-2|-
ASSLMRASTDTQY
>TRBJ2-1|TRBV10-2|once
ASRPPLPSNEQF
>TRBJ2-1|TRBV11-3|-
ASSSPGDEQF
>TRBJ1-6|TRBV4-2|few
ASSQEGWGNSPLH
>TRBJ2-3|TRBV7-9|-
ASSPGQSTDTQY
>TRBJ1-5|TRBV20-1|-
SAIGGTDNQPQH
>TRBJ2-3|TRBV24-1|once
ATSDPGSTDTQY
>TRBJ2-2|TRBV11-2|once
ASSFLTTGTGELF
>TRBJ1-4|TRBV28|-
ASSFRRTGAEKLF